This entry is about one T cell receptor beta chain. This entry belongs to a study of blood T cell repertoires in COVID-19. In the study overall: The United States, Italy and Spain supplied acute and convalescent COVID-19 samples. In each case, the material was cDNA or gDNA derived from T cells, B-cell-depleted T cells, or PBMCs.

This CDR3 is 14 amino acids long. V dropped 3 bases and J dropped 9; count of bases not matched to a gene: 9. The germline V gene encodes CDR1 SGDLS and CDR2 YYNGEE. Methods used by the authors: From reference gene primer amplification, estimates of nucleated cell counts were derived. Sequencing used immunoSEQ multiplex PCR; TCRdb keeps in-frame clones, though not all of them. The DNA was the basis for D and trimming; V, J and clone size are from that table. The sample includes approximately 180,000 clones, 80% to 90% of them seen just once. Seattle participants joined during active infection and were tracked over time.

Sequenced sample: peripheral blood. The source is a woman in her 70s with COVID-19, enrolled during active disease. The chain joins TRBV9 to TRBJ2-1; 7 bases match TRBD2. Written as DNA, the CDR3 is TGTGCCAGCAGCGCCCACTGGGAGGGAGTTGAGCAGTTCTTC. Translating gives CASSAHWEGVEQFF.